The clone carrying this T cell receptor (beta chain) was observed many times. Antigen: not known. Each CDR3 protein is one row after TCRdb ran MiXCR on the multiplex PCR reads. The data hold tens of thousands of distinct CDR3 sequences, with 20% to 25% observed a single time. This entry comes from a study of breast tumors, draining lymph nodes, adjacent tissues. Whole-study results and caveats: Tumor T cell lymph node origin was a supported hypothesis, not proven. Data fit most tumor T cells coming from lymph node, expanding in tumor. Tumor TCR diversity was below lymph nodes but above nontumor tissue.

J was trimmed by 5 bases and V by 4 bases; bases with no gene match: 12. This CDR3 is 16 amino acids long. Germline V gene data show CDR1 as SGHDN and CDR2 as FVKESK. This sequence was found in a female donor with breast cancer. Some clones in this sample may be carry-over from other donors' samples. This sequence joins TRBV14 and TRBJ2-5; 8 nucleotides align to TRBD1. The sample was breast tumor tissue. CDR3 region: CASSLRTGFEQETQYF. Written as DNA, the CDR3 is TGTGCCAGCAGCCTAAGGACAGGGTTCGAACAGGAGACCCAGTACTTC.